A selection of T cell receptor beta chains follows, all from one sample in a study of cytomegalovirus exposure and HLA in healthy donors. Assay used: immunoSEQ multiplex PCR; TCRdb lists only in-frame clones, some missing. The table shows around 170,000 clones, with approximately 90% occurring only once. Material for sequencing was PBMCs. The receptors were sampled from a man aged 18 to 35 in good health and CMV-seronegative. The CDR3 runs from the conserved cysteine through the conserved F or W. Each record gives: clone size, J gene, V gene, D gene, CDR3 protein, CDR3 DNA. A D gene is named only where the DNA matches it firmly. Clone sizes are given selectively: once, few, many, or a class where the clone is expanded.

NA TRBJ1-1 TRBV6-6 NA CASSRTYRESTEAFF TGTGCCAGCAGCCGAACCTACAGGGAGAGTACTGAAGCTTTCTTT
NA TRBJ1-4 TRBV7-9 NA CATPTSNEKLFF TGTGCCACCCCAACATCCAATGAAAAACTGTTTTTT
NA TRBJ2-7 TRBV7-9 NA CASSLESYEQYF TGTGCCAGCAGCTTAGAATCGTACGAGCAGTACTTC
NA TRBJ2-3 TRBV27 TRBD2 CASSSGTSGRWTDTQYF TGTGCCAGCAGTTCGGGGACTAGCGGGAGATGGACAGATACGCAGTATTTT
NA TRBJ1-5 TRBV5-3 NA CARSPGRLLGQPQHF TGTGCCAGAAGCCCCGGGAGGTTATTAGGGCAGCCCCAGCATTTT
NA TRBJ1-4 TRBV4-3 NA CASSQDREGSRSTNEKLFF TGCGCCAGCAGCCAAGATCGGGAGGGGTCTAGGTCAACTAATGAAAAACTGTTTTTT
NA TRBJ2-5 TRBV12-5 TRBD2 CASGAPTSGSVRETQYF TGTGCTAGTGGTGCGCCGACTAGCGGGAGTGTTCGAGAGACCCAGTACTTC
NA TRBJ2-7 TRBV11-2 NA CASSLVGRGVTEQYF TGTGCCAGCAGCTTAGTGGGTAGAGGTGTCACCGAGCAGTACTTC
NA TRBJ1-5 TRBV11-2 NA CASSRGGDSNQPQHF TGTGCCAGCAGCCGAGGGGGGGATAGCAATCAGCCCCAGCATTTT
NA TRBJ1-1 TRBV30 NA CAWSLGGDAFF TGTGCCTGGAGTTTGGGCGGGGATGCTTTCTTT
NA TRBJ2-1 TRBV6-1 TRBD2 CASSEGVGGVYEQFF TGTGCCAGCAGTGAAGGGGTGGGAGGGGTGTATGAGCAGTTCTTC
NA TRBJ1-5 TRBV6-1 NA CASSSFGGNQPQHF TGTGCCAGCAGCTCCTTTGGCGGGAATCAGCCCCAGCATTTT
NA TRBJ1-1 TRBV30 NA CAWKKRRSTEAFF TGTGCCTGGAAGAAGCGGAGGTCGACTGAAGCTTTCTTT
NA TRBJ2-7 TRBV10-2 NA CASGSSWYEQYF TGCGCCAGCGGGAGCTCCTGGTACGAGCAGTACTTC
NA TRBJ1-5 TRBV4-1 NA CASSQDGHRGNQPQHF TGCGCCAGCAGCCAAGACGGCCACAGGGGCAATCAGCCCCAGCATTTT
NA TRBJ1-2 TRBV11-2 NA CASSFDTHDVGYTF TGTGCCAGCAGCTTTGACACCCACGACGTTGGCTACACCTTC
NA TRBJ2-2 TRBV28 NA CASCGDSNTGELFF TGTGCCAGCTGTGGGGACTCAAACACCGGGGAGCTGTTTTTT
NA TRBJ1-2 TRBV19 NA CASSIYFTGTYGYTF TGTGCCAGTAGTATCTACTTTACAGGGACCTATGGCTACACCTTC
NA TRBJ1-5 TRBV4-1 NA CASSQGPTSGQPQHF TGCGCCAGCAGCCAAGGTCCCACAAGCGGGCAGCCCCAGCATTTT
NA TRBJ2-1 TRBV5-1 TRBD2 CASRVTSGYNEQFF TGCGCCAGCCGGGTGACTAGCGGATACAATGAGCAGTTCTTC
NA TRBJ1-2 TRBV4-1 NA CASSQGGGPTPYGYTF TGCGCCAGCAGCCAAGGGGGGGGACCCACCCCCTATGGCTACACCTTC
once TRBJ2-3 TRBV5-4 NA CASSLGGTDTQYF TGTGCCAGCAGCTTGGGAGGCACCGATACGCAGTATTTT
NA TRBJ2-2 TRBV5-1 TRBD2 CASNLAGTSSTGELFF TGCGCCAGCAACTTGGCCGGGACTAGTTCCACCGGGGAGCTGTTTTTT
NA TRBJ2-7 TRBV7-2 NA CASRVGSYEQYF TGTGCCAGCAGGGTCGGCTCCTACGAGCAGTACTTC
NA TRBJ2-1 TRBV28 TRBD2 CASRTSGDNEQFF TGTGCCAGCCGGACTAGCGGAGACAATGAGCAGTTCTTC
NA TRBJ2-3 TRBV9 TRBD2 CASSGPGLAGAEDTQYF TGTGCCAGCAGCGGACCGGGACTAGCGGGAGCGGAAGATACGCAGTATTTT
few TRBJ2-7 TRBV4-1 NA CASSEGPNQYYREQYF TGCGCCAGCAGCGAAGGCCCAAACCAATACTACCGCGAGCAGTACTTC
NA TRBJ2-7 TRBV27 TRBD2 CASSKTSGGSYEQYF TGTGCCAGCAGTAAAACTAGCGGGGGCTCCTACGAGCAGTACTTC
NA TRBJ1-1 TRBV28 NA CASTWAGEAFF TGTGCCAGCACTTGGGCGGGGGAAGCTTTCTTT
NA TRBJ1-3 TRBV6-5 NA CASSYDRGGNTIYF TGTGCCAGCAGTTACGATCGGGGTGGAAACACCATATATTTT
NA TRBJ1-2 TRBV10-1 NA CASSPQGSGNYGYTF TGCGCCAGCAGTCCCCAGGGGAGTGGTAACTATGGCTACACCTTC
few TRBJ1-6 TRBV14 NA CASSQVQGRSSYNSPLHF TGTGCCAGCAGCCAAGTACAGGGAAGAAGCTCCTATAATTCACCCCTCCACTTT
NA TRBJ1-5 TRBV19 NA CASSIRSSNQPQHF TGTGCCAGTAGTATACGTTCTAGCAATCAGCCCCAGCATTTT
NA TRBJ2-1 TRBV7-9 NA CASSLDASSYNEQFF TGTGCCAGCAGCTTAGATGCTAGTTCCTACAATGAGCAGTTCTTC
NA TRBJ2-3 TRBV4-1 TRBD1 CASSQQDRGGTDTQYF TGCGCCAGCAGCCAGCAGGACAGGGGAGGTACAGATACGCAGTATTTT
few TRBJ1-5 TRBV2 TRBD1 CASSADRGRGQPQHF TGTGCCAGCAGCGCGGACAGGGGGAGGGGACAGCCCCAGCATTTT
NA TRBJ2-5 TRBV27 TRBD2 CASSHVRVAGLLETQYF TGTGCCAGCAGTCACGTTAGGGTAGCGGGTCTGTTGGAGACCCAGTACTTC
NA TRBJ1-6 TRBV2 TRBD1 CASPTGDSYNSPLHF TGTGCCAGCCCTACAGGGGACTCCTATAATTCACCCCTCCACTTT
NA TRBJ2-1 TRBV5-1 NA CASSLGSSEEQFF TGCGCCAGCAGCTTGGGTAGTTCTGAGGAGCAGTTCTTC
NA TRBJ2-2 TRBV7-2 NA CASSLSQGADTGELFF TGTGCCAGCAGCTTATCACAGGGTGCCGACACCGGGGAGCTGTTTTTT
NA TRBJ1-5 TRBV7-9 NA CASSLPRQPQHF TGTGCCAGCAGCTTACCGAGACAGCCCCAGCATTTT
NA TRBJ1-5 TRBV5-1 NA CASSLGQGSNQPQHF TGCGCCAGCAGCTTGGGGCAGGGTAGCAATCAGCCCCAGCATTTT
NA TRBJ1-2 TRBV7-9 TRBD1 CASSSQTGPGYGYTF TGTGCCAGCAGCTCCCAGACAGGGCCCGGCTATGGCTACACCTTC
NA TRBJ2-3 TRBV7-6 TRBD2 CASSLATLSGGSDTQYF TGTGCCAGCAGCTTAGCTACTCTTAGCGGGGGGTCGGATACGCAGTATTTT
few TRBJ2-7 TRBV4-2 TRBD2 CASSATSGVYEQYF TGTGCCAGCAGCGCGACTAGCGGGGTCTACGAGCAGTACTTC
once TRBJ1-1 TRBV5-4 NA CASSLNLGDPEAFF TGTGCCAGCAGCTTGAATTTAGGGGATCCTGAAGCTTTCTTT
NA TRBJ2-5 TRBV4-2 NA CASSQTGDGETQYF TGTGCCAGCAGTCAGACGGGGGACGGAGAGACCCAGTACTTC
NA TRBJ2-3 TRBV5-1 NA CASSLVEGSGDTQYF TGCGCCAGCAGCTTGGTGGAGGGGTCGGGAGATACGCAGTATTTT
NA TRBJ1-5 TRBV29-1 NA CSATPPGDDSNQPQHF TGCAGCGCCACCCCCCCAGGGGACGATAGCAATCAGCCCCAGCATTTT
NA TRBJ1-3 TRBV7-2 NA CASSLGGYGNTIYF TGTGCCAGCAGCTTAGGAGGGTACGGAAACACCATATATTTT
NA TRBJ2-2 TRBV18 NA CASSSGGGELFF TGTGCCAGCTCATCAGGTGGCGGGGAGCTGTTTTTT
NA TRBJ1-2 TRBV7-2 NA CASTDMRGTNHYGYTF TGTGCCAGCACTGATATGCGGGGCACGAACCACTATGGCTACACCTTC